This is a list of T cell receptor beta chains from one sample in a study of OX40 agonist ivuxolimab in advanced cancers. Clones were read by immunoSEQ multiplex PCR, and TCRdb kept only the in-frame ones, dropping some. The sample includes 82,000 or so clones, approximately 92% of them seen just once. Here the sequenced sample was CD4+ or CD8+ T cells sorted from blood, taken in a trial of the OX40 agonist ivuxolimab. Every receptor here comes from an adult with an advanced solid tumor such as melanoma, head and neck, liver or kidney cancer. The CDR3 runs from the conserved cysteine through the conserved F or W. A D gene is named only where the DNA matches it firmly. Size is omitted from some rows. Given values are once, few, many or a class for expanded clones.

d_call | clone_size | j_call | v_call | cdr3_aa | cdr3_nt
. | . | TRBJ2-7 | TRBV15 | CATSRERGSYEQYF | TGTGCCACCAGCAGGGAAAGGGGCTCCTACGAGCAGTACTTC
. | . | TRBJ2-7 | TRBV27 | CASSLAGLTYEQYF | TGTGCCAGCAGTTTAGCGGGGCTAACCTACGAGCAGTACTTC
TRBD1 | . | TRBJ1-1 | TRBV5-1 | CASSQTTGGSEAFF | TGCGCCAGCAGCCAAACCACAGGGGGGTCTGAAGCTTTCTTT
. | . | TRBJ1-5 | TRBV29-1 | CSVVWQANQPQHF | TGCAGCGTTGTATGGCAGGCCAATCAGCCCCAGCATTTT
TRBD1 | . | TRBJ1-1 | TRBV18 | CASSPSEQGDTEAFF | TGTGCCAGCTCACCCTCCGAACAGGGGGACACTGAAGCTTTCTTT
. | few | TRBJ2-7 | TRBV6-6 | CASTGQKSYEQYF | TGTGCCAGCACTGGACAGAAGTCCTACGAGCAGTACTTC
TRBD1 | . | TRBJ1-5 | TRBV5-5 | CASSSGQGVNQPQHF | TGTGCCAGCAGCTCCGGACAGGGGGTTAATCAGCCCCAGCATTTT
. | . | TRBJ2-7 | TRBV5-1 | CASSVDGLYEQYF | TGCGCCAGCAGCGTAGACGGACTATACGAGCAGTACTTC
. | . | TRBJ2-2 | TRBV5-1 | CASSLAANRYAGELFF | TGCGCCAGCAGCTTGGCGGCGAATCGGTACGCCGGGGAGCTGTTTTTT
TRBD2 | once | TRBJ2-5 | TRBV9 | CASSRLAVPGQETQYF | TGTGCCAGCAGCCGACTAGCGGTGCCGGGCCAAGAGACCCAGTACTTC
TRBD2 | . | TRBJ2-5 | TRBV15 | CATSRGTSASEAQYF | TGTGCCACCAGCAGGGGGACTAGTGCGTCAGAGGCCCAGTACTTC
TRBD2 | once | TRBJ2-7 | TRBV7-8 | CASSPVSAAISGAEQYF | TGTGCCAGCAGCCCAGTGTCTGCGGCGATTAGCGGGGCCGAGCAGTACTTC
TRBD1 | few | TRBJ2-5 | TRBV7-7 | CASSLGVQGVETQYF | TGTGCTAGCAGCTTAGGCGTACAGGGGGTGGAGACCCAGTACTTC
. | few | TRBJ1-1 | TRBV20-1 | CSARDGTEAFF | TGCAGTGCTAGAGACGGCACTGAAGCTTTCTTT
. | . | TRBJ2-7 | TRBV7-6 | CASSPNSYEQYF | TGTGCCAGCAGTCCGAACTCCTACGAGCAGTACTTC
. | . | TRBJ1-1 | TRBV6-6 | CASSDQNTEAFF | TGTGCCAGCAGTGACCAGAACACTGAAGCTTTCTTT
. | . | TRBJ2-2 | TRBV9 | CASSVASSPTGELFF | TGTGCCAGCAGCGTGGCCAGTTCGCCCACCGGGGAGCTGTTTTTT
. | . | TRBJ1-1 | TRBV6-1 | CASIVQGIENTEAFF | TGTGCCAGCATCGTACAGGGAATTGAGAACACTGAAGCTTTCTTT
. | . | TRBJ1-1 | TRBV2 | CASSEIRGINTEAFF | TGTGCCAGCAGTGAGATTAGAGGGATTAACACTGAAGCTTTCTTT
. | . | TRBJ2-1 | TRBV18 | CASSGGSGNEQFF | TGTGCCAGCTCGGGGGGCTCAGGCAATGAGCAGTTCTTC
TRBD1 | once | TRBJ2-2 | TRBV19 | CASRPGQGNTGELFF | TGTGCCAGTAGGCCCGGACAGGGAAACACCGGGGAGCTGTTTTTT
. | . | TRBJ2-6 | TRBV5-1 | CASSLLGNRLGANVLTF | TGCGCCAGCAGCTTGTTAGGGAACCGGCTCGGGGCCAACGTCCTGACTTTC
TRBD1 | . | TRBJ2-6 | TRBV15 | CATSRRSTGQPLSGANVLTF | TGTGCCACCAGCAGACGATCGACGGGACAGCCCCTCTCTGGGGCCAACGTCCTGACTTTC
. | . | TRBJ2-3 | TRBV7-8 | CASSPGVIGDTQYF | TGTGCCAGCAGCCCCGGAGTTATTGGAGATACGCAGTATTTT
TRBD1 | . | TRBJ2-3 | TRBV7-9 | CASSLGQGQTDTQYF | TGTGCCAGCAGCCTGGGACAGGGGCAGACAGATACGCAGTATTTT
. | . | TRBJ1-4 | TRBV6-5 | CASSPQGSNEKLFF | TGTGCCAGCAGTCCACAGGGTTCTAATGAAAAACTGTTTTTT
. | . | TRBJ2-7 | TRBV27 | CASSDLSYEQYF | TGTGCCAGTTCAGACCTATCCTACGAGCAGTACTTC
. | . | TRBJ2-7 | TRBV9 | CASSGARTYEQYF | TGTGCCAGCAGCGGTGCACGTACCTACGAGCAGTACTTC
TRBD1 | . | TRBJ1-2 | TRBV6-5 | CASTPGGVYGYTF | TGTGCCAGCACACCAGGGGGCGTCTATGGCTACACCTTC
TRBD2 | . | TRBJ2-1 | TRBV5-5 | CASSRVLFAGVNNEQFF | TGTGCCAGCAGCAGGGTCCTCTTCGCGGGAGTTAACAATGAGCAGTTCTTC
. | . | TRBJ1-5 | TRBV12-2 | CASRRDRGRPQHF | TGTGCAAGTCGCCGAGACAGGGGAAGGCCCCAGCATTTT
. | . | TRBJ2-1 | TRBV19 | CASSRSNNEQFF | TGTGCCAGTAGTCGTAGCAACAATGAGCAGTTCTTC
TRBD1 | . | TRBJ2-1 | TRBV19 | CASSVRGRGNEQFF | TGTGCCAGTAGCGTCAGGGGGCGGGGAAATGAGCAGTTCTTC
TRBD1 | . | TRBJ2-7 | TRBV6-5 | CASSSPGTGSEQYF | TGTGCCAGCAGTTCTCCCGGGACAGGTTCCGAGCAGTACTTC
. | . | TRBJ2-4 | TRBV10-2 | CASSDSGLLAKNIQYF | TGCGCCAGCAGCGATTCCGGCCTCCTAGCCAAAAACATTCAGTACTTC
. | . | TRBJ2-7 | TRBV29-1 | CSVDGGGSYEQYF | TGCAGCGTTGACGGAGGGGGCTCCTACGAGCAGTACTTC
. | . | TRBJ2-1 | TRBV7-9 | CASSSSPRGGQNNEQFF | TGTGCCAGCAGCTCCTCCCCTCGGGGGGGACAGAACAATGAGCAGTTCTTC